A single T cell receptor (beta chain) is shown here with its context. Its cognate antigen is unknown. Profiled with immunoSEQ multiplex PCR; TCRdb holds only in-frame clones, not every one. The table has 150,000 to 200,000 clones, about four fifths seen once; the top ten hold about 2%. Trimming removed 4 bases at V and 3 bases at J, with 10 bases between. Germline V gives CDR1 MNHNY, CDR2 SVGAGI (reference sequence). The length of the CDR3 is 13 residues. This sample is part of a study of cytotoxic CD8 clonotypes in ibrutinib-treated CLL. As for the study in general: The patient breakdown showed 10 to 12 relapsed/refractory and some 16 treatment-naive cases, with about 18 IGHV unmutated.

General study points: Clonality went higher at ibrutinib response and then dropped back toward baseline at progression. The times at which samples were taken varied between sustained-remission and progressing patients.

The TCR originated in a human donor with chronic lymphocytic leukemia. The sample here was PBMCs, taken after 12 months of ibrutinib treatment. This chain joins TRBV6-6 and TRBJ2-7; tentatively, D is TRBD2 (6 bases). As DNA, the CDR3 is TGTGCCAGCAGTTTACGCGGGATCTACGAGCAGTACTTC. This translates into CASSLRGIYEQYF.